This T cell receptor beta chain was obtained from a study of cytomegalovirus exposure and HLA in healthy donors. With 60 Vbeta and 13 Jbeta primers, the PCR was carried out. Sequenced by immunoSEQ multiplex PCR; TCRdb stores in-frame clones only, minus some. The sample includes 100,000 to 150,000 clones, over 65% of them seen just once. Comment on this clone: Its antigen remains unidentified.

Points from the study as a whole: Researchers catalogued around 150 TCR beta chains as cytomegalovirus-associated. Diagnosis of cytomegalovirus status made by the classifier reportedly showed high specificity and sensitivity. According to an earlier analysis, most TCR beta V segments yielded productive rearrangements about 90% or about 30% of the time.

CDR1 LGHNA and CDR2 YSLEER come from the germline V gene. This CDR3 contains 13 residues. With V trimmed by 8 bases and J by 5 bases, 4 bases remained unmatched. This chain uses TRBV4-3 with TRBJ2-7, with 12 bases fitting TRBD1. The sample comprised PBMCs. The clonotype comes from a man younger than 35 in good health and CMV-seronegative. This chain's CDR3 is CASGGQGADEQYF. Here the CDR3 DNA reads TGCGCCAGCGGGGGACAGGGGGCGGACGAGCAGTACTTC.